This entry describes one T cell receptor beta chain. The data were taken from a study of blood T cell repertoires in COVID-19. Background on the study: T cells, B-cell-depleted T cells, or PBMCs supplied cDNA or gDNA.

V was cut by 4 bases and J by 6 bases, with 11 bases left in between. This CDR3 is built from 13 residues. Recruitment covered roughly 22 US areas and drew participants whose ages spanned roughly 18 to 90 years. The repertoire was sequenced with immunoSEQ multiplex PCR; TCRdb's copy has only in-frame clones and lacks some. Counted here are about 250,000 clones, around 89% occurring once; the ten biggest clones make up 2.5% to 3%. The rearrangement links TRBV5-3 to TRBJ2-1, with D perhaps TRBD1 (5 bases). TRBV5-3 is classed as an ORF, of uncertain function. What was sequenced was PBMCs or T cells enriched from blood (not recorded which). This receptor was taken from a woman between 45 and 65 years old who had recovered from COVID-19. CDR3: CARSPSGSNEQFF. The CDR3, as DNA: TGTGCCAGAAGCCCTTCAGGGTCCAATGAGCAGTTCTTC.